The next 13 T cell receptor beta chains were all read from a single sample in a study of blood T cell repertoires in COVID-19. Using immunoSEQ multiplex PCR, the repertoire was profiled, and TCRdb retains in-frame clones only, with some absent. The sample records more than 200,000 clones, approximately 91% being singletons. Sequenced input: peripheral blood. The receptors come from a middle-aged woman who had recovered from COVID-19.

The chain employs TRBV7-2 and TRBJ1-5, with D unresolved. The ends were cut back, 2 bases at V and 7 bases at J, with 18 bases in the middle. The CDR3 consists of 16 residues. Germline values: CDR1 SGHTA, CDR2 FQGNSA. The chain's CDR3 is CASSLHHAPGRQPQHF. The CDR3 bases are TGTGCCAGCAGCTTACACCATGCCCCGGGTAGGCAGCCCCAGCATTTT. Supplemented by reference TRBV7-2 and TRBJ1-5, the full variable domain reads GAGVSQSPSNKVTEKGKDVELRCDPISGHTALYWYRQSLGQGLEFLIYFQGNSAPDKSGLPSDRFSAERTGGSVSTLTIQRTQQEDSAVYLCASSLHHAPGRQPQHFGDGTRLSIL.

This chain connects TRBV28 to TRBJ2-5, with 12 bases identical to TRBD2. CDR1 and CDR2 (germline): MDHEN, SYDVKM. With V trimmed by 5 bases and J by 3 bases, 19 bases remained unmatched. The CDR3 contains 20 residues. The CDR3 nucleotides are TGTGCCAGCAGTGGAAACCGGCTAGCGGGGGGGCGGTATCGGGAAGAGACCCAGTACTTC. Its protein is CASSGNRLAGGRYREETQYF. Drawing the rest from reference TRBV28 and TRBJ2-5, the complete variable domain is DVKVTQSSRYLVKRTGEKVFLECVQDMDHENMFWYRQDPGLGLRLIYFSYDVKMKEKGDIPEGYSVSREKKERFSLILESASTNQTSMYLCASSGNRLAGGRYREETQYFGPGTRLLVL.

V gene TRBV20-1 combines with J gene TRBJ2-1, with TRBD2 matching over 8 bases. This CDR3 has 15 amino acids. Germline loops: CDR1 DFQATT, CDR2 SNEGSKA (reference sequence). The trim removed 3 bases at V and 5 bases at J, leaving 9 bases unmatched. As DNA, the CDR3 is TGCAGTGCTAGTAGGGGCCCGGGGGGGCACAATGAGCAGTTCTTC. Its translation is CSASRGPGGHNEQFF.

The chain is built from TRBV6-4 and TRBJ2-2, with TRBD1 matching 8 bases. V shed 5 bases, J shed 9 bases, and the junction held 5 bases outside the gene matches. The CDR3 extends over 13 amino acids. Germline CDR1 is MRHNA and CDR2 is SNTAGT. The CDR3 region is CASSPDRGRELFF. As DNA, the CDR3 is TGTGCCAGCAGTCCCGACAGGGGTAGGGAGCTGTTTTTT.

This CDR3 is CASSLEGRTSTDTQYF. Written as DNA, the CDR3 is TGTGCCAGCAGCTTAGAAGGGAGAACTAGCACAGATACGCAGTATTTT. This chain joins TRBV7-8 and TRBJ2-3; D may be TRBD2 (5 bases). V was cut by 1 base and J by 0 bases, with 11 bases left in between. Germline V lookup: CDR1 SGHVS, CDR2 FQNEAQ. The CDR3 runs to 16 residues.

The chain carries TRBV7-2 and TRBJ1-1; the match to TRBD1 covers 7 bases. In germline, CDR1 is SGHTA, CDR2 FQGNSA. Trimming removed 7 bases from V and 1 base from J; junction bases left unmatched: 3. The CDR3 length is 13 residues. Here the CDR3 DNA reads TGTGCCAGCAACCGGGACAGGAACACTGAAGCTTTCTTT. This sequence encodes CASNRDRNTEAFF.

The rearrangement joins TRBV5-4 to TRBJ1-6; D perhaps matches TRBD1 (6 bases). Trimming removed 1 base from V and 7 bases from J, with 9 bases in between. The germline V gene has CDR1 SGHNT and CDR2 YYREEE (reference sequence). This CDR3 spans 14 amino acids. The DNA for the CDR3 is TGTGCCAGCAGCTTGAGGGGGATCAATTCACCCCTCCACTTT. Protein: CASSLRGINSPLHF.

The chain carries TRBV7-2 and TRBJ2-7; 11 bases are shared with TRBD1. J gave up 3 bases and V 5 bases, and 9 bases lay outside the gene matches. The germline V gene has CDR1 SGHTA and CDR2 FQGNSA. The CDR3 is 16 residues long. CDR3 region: CASSTRGGTGGYEQYF. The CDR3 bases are TGTGCCAGCAGCACCCGAGGGGGGACAGGGGGCTACGAGCAGTACTTC.

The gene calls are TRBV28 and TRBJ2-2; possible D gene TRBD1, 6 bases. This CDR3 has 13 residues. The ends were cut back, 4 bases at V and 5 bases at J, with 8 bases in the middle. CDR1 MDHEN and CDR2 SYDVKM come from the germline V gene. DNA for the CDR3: TGTGCCAGCAGTTACAGGGTAACCGGGGAGCTGTTTTTT. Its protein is CASSYRVTGELFF.

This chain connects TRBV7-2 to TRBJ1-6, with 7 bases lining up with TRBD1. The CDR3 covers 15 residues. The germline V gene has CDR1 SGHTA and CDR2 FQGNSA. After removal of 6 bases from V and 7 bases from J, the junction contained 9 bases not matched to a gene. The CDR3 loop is CASSFTGQLNSPLHF. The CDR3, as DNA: TGTGCCAGCAGTTTTACGGGACAGCTCAATTCACCCCTCCACTTT.

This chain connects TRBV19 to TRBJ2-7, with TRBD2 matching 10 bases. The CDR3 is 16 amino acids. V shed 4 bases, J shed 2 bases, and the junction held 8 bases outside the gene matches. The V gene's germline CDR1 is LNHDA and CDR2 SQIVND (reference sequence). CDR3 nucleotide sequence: TGTGCCAGTAGTACCCCCCGGACTAGCGGAACCTACGAGCAGTACTTC. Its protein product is CASSTPRTSGTYEQYF. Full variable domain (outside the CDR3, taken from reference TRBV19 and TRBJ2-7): DGGITQSPKYLFRKEGQNVTLSCEQNLNHDAMYWYRQDPGQGLRLIYYSQIVNDFQKGDIAEGYSVSREKKESFPLTVTSAQKNPTAFYLCASSTPRTSGTYEQYFGPGTRLTVT.

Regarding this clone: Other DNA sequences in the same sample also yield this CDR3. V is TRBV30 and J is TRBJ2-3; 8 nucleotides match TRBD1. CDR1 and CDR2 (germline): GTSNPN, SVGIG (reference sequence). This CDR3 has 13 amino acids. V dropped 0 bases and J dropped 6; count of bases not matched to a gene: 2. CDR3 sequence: CAWSVRGRDTQYF. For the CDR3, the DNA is TGTGCCTGGAGTGTCAGGGGGCGGGATACGCAGTATTTT.

The CDR3 nucleotides are TGTGCCAGCAGATCCCCTGGACACCTTGGCTACACCTTC. Translated, it gives CASRSPGHLGYTF. The gene calls are TRBV6-5 and TRBJ1-2, with D possibly being TRBD1 (5 bases). Germline CDR1 and CDR2: MNHEY and SVGAGI. The CDR3 spans 13 residues. Trimming cost V 6 bases and J 7 bases, with 15 bases left between them.